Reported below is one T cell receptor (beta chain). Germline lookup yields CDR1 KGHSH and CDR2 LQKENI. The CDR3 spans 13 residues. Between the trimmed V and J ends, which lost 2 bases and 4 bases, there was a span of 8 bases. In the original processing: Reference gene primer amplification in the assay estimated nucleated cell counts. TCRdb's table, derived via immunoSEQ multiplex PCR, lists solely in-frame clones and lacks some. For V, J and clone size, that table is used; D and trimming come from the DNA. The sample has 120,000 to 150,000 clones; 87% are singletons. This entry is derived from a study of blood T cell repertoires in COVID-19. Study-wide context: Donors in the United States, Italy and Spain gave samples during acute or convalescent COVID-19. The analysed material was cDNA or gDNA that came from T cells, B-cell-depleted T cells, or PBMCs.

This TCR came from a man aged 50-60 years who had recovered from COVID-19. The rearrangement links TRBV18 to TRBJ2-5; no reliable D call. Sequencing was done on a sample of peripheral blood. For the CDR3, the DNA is TGTGCCAGCTCACCATCCGGTTTAGAGACCCAGTACTTC. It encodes CASSPSGLETQYF.